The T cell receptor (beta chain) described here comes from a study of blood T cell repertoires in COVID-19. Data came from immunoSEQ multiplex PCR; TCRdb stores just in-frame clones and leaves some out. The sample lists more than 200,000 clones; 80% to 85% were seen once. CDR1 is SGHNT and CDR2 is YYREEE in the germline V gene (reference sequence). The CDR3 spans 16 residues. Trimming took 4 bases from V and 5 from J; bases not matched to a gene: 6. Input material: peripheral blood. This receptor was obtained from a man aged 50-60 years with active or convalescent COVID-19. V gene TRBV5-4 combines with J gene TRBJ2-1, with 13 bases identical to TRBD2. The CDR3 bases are TGTGCCAGCAGCATAGGGACTAGCGGGGCTAACAATGAGCAGTTCTTC. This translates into CASSIGTSGANNEQFF.